This T cell receptor beta chain was retrieved from a study of T cells in Graves' hyperthyroidism and ophthalmopathy. Findings and caveats of the study: Ophthalmopathy onset followed model prediction by a median about 6.5 months. In blood, most of the thyroid clonotypes expanded above 0.001 were also present.

Predating any ophthalmopathy symptoms, the blood sample was taken at first hyperthyroidism diagnosis. Between the trimmed V and J ends, which lost 4 bases and 7 bases, there was a span of 19 bases. In germline, CDR1 is SGHAT, CDR2 FQNNGV. The CDR3 covers 16 residues. The TCR beta CDR3 regions underwent amplification using RNA transcripts as the source. When the TCR CDR3 underwent first-round RT-PCR, the HTBI primer set was used. MiXCR, run by TCRdb on the multiplex PCR reads, gives a single entry per CDR3 protein. Here the sample spans 550,000 to 850,000 distinct CDR3 sequences, around 20% being singletons. This clonotype has more than one count but fewer than ten. As yet, its antigen is unknown.

The V and J genes are TRBV11-2 and TRBJ2-2; D may be TRBD2 (6 bases). The receptor was derived from a woman in her forties or fifties with Graves' hyperthyroidism that later progressed to Graves' ophthalmopathy. Sequencing was carried out using blood. Here the CDR3 reads CASSSSQTSPIGELFF. CDR3 DNA: TGTGCCAGCAGCTCCTCCCAGACTAGTCCGATCGGGGAGCTGTTTTTT.